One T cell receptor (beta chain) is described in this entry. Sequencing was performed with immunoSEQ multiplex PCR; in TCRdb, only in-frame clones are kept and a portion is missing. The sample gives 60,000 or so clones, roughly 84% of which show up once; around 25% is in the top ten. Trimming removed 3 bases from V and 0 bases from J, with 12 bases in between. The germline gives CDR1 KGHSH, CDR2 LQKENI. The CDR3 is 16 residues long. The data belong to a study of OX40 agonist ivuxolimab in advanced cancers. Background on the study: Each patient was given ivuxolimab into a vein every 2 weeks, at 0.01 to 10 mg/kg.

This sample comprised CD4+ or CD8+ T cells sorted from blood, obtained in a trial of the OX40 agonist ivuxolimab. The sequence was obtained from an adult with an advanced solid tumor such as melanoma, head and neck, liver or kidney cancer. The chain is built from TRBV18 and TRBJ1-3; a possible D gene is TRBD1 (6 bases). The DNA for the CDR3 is TGTGCCAGCTCACCGTCGGGGGGCGACTCTGGAAACACCATATATTTT. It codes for CASSPSGGDSGNTIYF.